Sequencing of this T cell receptor (beta chain) was carried out in a study of cytomegalovirus exposure and HLA in healthy donors. Study conclusions and caveats: The sole available immune exposure information was CMV serostatus.

The CDR3 has 20 amino acids. V was pared by 4 bases and J by 5 bases, with 29 bases between. Looked up from germline, CDR1 is ENHRY and CDR2 is SYGVKD. Turning to this clone: The antigen is unknown.

In the PCR, 60 Vbeta and 13 Jbeta primers were used. In the authors' methods: In a later analysis, 80 million or so unique TCR beta chains included roughly 11 million shared by two or more donors. Only in-frame clones appear in the TCRdb table, and some are missing; sequencing was by immunoSEQ multiplex PCR. V and J calls and clone size follow that table, whereas D and trimming were derived from the DNA. The table lists about 150,000 clones, less than 85% of them singletons. This sequence joins TRBV10-3 and TRBJ2-2; weak D call: TRBD2 (6 bases). The source of this sequence is a woman aged 55-70 years in good health and CMV-seropositive. Source material: PBMCs. CDR3 residues: CAISGQDLLAGPPLTGELFF. The CDR3 DNA is TGTGCCATCAGTGGCCAGGACTTGTTGGCGGGGCCCCCTTTAACCGGGGAGCTGTTTTTT.